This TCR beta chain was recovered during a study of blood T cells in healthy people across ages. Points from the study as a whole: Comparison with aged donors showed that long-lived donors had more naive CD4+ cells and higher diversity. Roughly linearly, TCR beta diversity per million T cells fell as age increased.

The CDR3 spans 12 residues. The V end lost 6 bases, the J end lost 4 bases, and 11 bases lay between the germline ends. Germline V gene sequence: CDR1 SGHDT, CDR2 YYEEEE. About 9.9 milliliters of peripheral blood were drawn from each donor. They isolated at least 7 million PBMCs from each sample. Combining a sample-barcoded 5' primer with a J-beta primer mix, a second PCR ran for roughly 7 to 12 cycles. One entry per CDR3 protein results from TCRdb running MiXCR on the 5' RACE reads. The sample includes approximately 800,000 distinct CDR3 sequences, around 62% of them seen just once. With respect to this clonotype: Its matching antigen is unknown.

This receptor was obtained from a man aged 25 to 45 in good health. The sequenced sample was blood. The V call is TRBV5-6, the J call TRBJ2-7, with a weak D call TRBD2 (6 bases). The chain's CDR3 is CASTQAGYEQYF. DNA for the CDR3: TGTGCCAGCACCCAGGCGGGGTACGAGCAGTACTTC.